Ten or more counts support the clone carrying this TCR beta chain. Researchers took RNA transcripts and amplified the TCR beta CDR3 regions from them. First-round RT-PCR with HTBI primers amplified the TCR CDR3 region. TCRdb recomputed calls from the multiplex PCR reads with MiXCR, one row per CDR3 protein. The data show about 380,000 distinct CDR3 sequences, around a sixth seen once. This specimen comes from a study of T cells in Graves' hyperthyroidism and ophthalmopathy. Patients showing uncontrolled infection, other autoimmune disease, pregnancy or lactation were ineligible. CDR1 is PRHDT, CDR2 FYEKMQ, per germline (reference sequence). V shed 0 bases and J shed 6 bases, with 8 bases lying between them. The CDR3 contains 13 residues.

The gene calls are TRBV13 and TRBJ1-1; D is undetermined. This TCR came from a man younger than 35 with Graves' ophthalmopathy. Specimen: blood. Written as DNA, the CDR3 is TGTGCCAGCAGCTTAGGGCAGATCCCTGAAGCTTTCTTT. Encoded protein: CASSLGQIPEAFF.